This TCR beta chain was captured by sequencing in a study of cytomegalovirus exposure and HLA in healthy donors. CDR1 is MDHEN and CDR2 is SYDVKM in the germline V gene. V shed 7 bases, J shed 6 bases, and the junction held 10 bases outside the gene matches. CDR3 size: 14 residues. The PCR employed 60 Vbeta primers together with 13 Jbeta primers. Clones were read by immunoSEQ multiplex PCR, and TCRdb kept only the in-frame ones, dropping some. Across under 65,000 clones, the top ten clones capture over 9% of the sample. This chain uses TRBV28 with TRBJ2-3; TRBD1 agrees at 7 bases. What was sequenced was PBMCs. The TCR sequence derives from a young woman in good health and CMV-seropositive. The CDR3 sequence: CASTKLEGADTQYF. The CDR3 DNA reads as TGTGCCAGCACCAAACTCGAGGGGGCGGATACGCAGTATTTT.